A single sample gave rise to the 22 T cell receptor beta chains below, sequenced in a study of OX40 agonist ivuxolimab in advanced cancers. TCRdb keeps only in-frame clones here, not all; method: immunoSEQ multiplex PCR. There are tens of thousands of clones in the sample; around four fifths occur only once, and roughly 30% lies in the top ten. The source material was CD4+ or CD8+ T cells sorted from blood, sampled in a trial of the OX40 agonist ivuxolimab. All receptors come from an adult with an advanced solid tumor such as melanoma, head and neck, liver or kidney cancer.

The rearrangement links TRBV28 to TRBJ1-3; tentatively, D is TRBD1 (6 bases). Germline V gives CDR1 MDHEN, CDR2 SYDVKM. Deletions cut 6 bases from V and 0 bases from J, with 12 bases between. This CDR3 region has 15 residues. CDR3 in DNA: TGTGCCAGCAGATCGGGACATAGCTCTGGAAACACCATATATTTT. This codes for CASRSGHSSGNTIYF.

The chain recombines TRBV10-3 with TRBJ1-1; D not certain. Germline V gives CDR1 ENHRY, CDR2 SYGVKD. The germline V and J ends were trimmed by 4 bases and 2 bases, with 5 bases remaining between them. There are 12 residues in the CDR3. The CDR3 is CAISAQNTEAFF. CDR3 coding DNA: TGTGCCATCAGTGCCCAAAACACTGAAGCTTTCTTT.

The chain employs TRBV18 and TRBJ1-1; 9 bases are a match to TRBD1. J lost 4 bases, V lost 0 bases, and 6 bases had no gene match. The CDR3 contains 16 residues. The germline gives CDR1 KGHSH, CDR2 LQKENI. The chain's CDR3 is CASSPPTGGRGTEAFF. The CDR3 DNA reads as TGTGCCAGCTCACCACCCACAGGGGGCAGAGGCACTGAAGCTTTCTTT. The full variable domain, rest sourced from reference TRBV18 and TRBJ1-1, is NAGVMQNPRHLVRRRGQEARLRCSPMKGHSHVYWYRQLPEEGLKFMVYLQKENIIDESGMPKERFSAEFPKEGPSILRIQQVVRGDSAAYFCASSPPTGGRGTEAFFGQGTRLTVV.

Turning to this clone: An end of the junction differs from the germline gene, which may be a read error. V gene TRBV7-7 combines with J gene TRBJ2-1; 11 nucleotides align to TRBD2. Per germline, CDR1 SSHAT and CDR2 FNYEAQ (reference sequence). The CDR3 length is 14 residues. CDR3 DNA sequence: TGTGCTAGCAGCTCAGGACTAGCGGGTGATGAGCAGTTCTTC. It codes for CASSSGLAGDEQFF.

The CDR3 sequence: CASTPGQGYGYTF. For the CDR3, the DNA is TGTGCCAGCACACCGGGACAGGGATATGGCTACACCTTC. V is TRBV6-6 and J is TRBJ1-2; 9 bases are a match to TRBD1. V shed 7 bases, J shed 5 bases, and the junction held 5 bases outside the gene matches. The CDR3 runs 13 residues. Germline V CDR1 and CDR2: MNHNY, SVGAGI (reference sequence).

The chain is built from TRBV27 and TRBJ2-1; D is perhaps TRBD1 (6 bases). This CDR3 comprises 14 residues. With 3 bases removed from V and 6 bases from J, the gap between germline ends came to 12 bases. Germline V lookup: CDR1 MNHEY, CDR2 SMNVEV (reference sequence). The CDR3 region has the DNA TGTGCCAGCAGTTTCACAGGGACCGGCAATGAGCAGTTCTTC. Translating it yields CASSFTGTGNEQFF.

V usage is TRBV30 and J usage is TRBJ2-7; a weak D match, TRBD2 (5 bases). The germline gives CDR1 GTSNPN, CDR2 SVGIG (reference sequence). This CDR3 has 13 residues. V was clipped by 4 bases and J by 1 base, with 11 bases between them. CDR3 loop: CAWNGGYSYEQYF. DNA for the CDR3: TGTGCCTGGAATGGCGGGTATTCCTACGAGCAGTACTTC.

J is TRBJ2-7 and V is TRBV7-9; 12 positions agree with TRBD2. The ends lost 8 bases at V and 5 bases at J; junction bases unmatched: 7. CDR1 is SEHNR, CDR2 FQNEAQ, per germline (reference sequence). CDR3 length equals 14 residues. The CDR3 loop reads CASPPTSGSHEQYF. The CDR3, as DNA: TGTGCCAGCCCACCGACTAGCGGGAGCCACGAGCAGTACTTC.

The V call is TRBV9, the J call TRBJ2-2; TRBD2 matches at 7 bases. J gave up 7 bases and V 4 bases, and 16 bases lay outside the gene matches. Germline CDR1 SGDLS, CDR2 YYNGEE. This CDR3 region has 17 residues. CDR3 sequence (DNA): TGTGCCAGCAGCACCCCCGGGACTACGCGTCGGGACGGGGAGCTGTTTTTT. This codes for CASSTPGTTRRDGELFF.

CDR3 amino acids: CASSPKEPVGETQYF. The CDR3 nucleotides are TGTGCCAGCTCACCGAAAGAACCGGTCGGAGAGACCCAGTACTTC. This chain joins TRBV18 and TRBJ2-5, with D unclear. The CDR3 is 15 amino acids. Germline values: CDR1 KGHSH, CDR2 LQKENI. Trimming left V 3 bases short and J 4 bases short, with 15 bases between.

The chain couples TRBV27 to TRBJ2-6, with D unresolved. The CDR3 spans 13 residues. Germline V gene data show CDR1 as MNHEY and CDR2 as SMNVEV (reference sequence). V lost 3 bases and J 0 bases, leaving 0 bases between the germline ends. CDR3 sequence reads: CASSFSGANVLTF. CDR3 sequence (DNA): TGTGCCAGCAGTTTCTCTGGGGCCAACGTCCTGACTTTC. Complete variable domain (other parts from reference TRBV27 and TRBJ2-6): EAQVTQNPRYLITVTGKKLTVTCSQNMNHEYMSWYRQDPGLGLRQIYYSMNVEVTDKGDVPEGYKVSRKEKRNFPLILESPSPNQTSLYFCASSFSGANVLTFGAGSRLTVL.

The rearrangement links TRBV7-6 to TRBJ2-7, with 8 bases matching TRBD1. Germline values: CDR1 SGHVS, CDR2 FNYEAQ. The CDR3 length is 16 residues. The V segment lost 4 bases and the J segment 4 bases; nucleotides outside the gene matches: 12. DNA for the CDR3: TGTGCCAGCAGCTCCGCTGGACAGGGACTTATTTACGAGCAGTACTTC. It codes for CASSSAGQGLIYEQYF.

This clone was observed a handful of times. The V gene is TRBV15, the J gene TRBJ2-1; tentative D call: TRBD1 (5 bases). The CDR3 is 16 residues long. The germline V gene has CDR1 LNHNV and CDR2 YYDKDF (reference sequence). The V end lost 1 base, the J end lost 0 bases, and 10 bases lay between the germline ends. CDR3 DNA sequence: TGTGCCACCAGCAGAGCCCGACAGAGCTCCTACAATGAGCAGTTCTTC. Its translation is CATSRARQSSYNEQFF.

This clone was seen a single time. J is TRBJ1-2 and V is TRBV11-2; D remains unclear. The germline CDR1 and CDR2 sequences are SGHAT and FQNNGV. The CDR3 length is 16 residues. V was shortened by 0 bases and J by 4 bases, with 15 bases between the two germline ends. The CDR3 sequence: CASSLDPTGSFYGYTF. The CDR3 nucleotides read TGTGCCAGCAGCTTAGATCCGACGGGATCCTTCTATGGCTACACCTTC.

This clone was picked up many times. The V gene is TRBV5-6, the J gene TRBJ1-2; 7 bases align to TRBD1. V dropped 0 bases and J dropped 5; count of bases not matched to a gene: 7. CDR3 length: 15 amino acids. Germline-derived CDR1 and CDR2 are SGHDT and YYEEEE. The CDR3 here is CASSLEQGIKYGYTF. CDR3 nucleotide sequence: TGTGCCAGCAGCTTGGAACAGGGGATTAAATATGGCTACACCTTC.

CDR3 sequence: CSAPGGYEAFF. CDR3 DNA sequence: TGCAGTGCCCCCGGAGGGTACGAAGCTTTCTTT. V gene TRBV20-1 combines with J gene TRBJ1-1; D not resolved. Germline V CDR1 and CDR2: DFQATT, SNEGSKA (reference sequence). V lost 6 bases, J lost 8 bases, and 13 bases lay in between. The CDR3 has 11 amino acids.

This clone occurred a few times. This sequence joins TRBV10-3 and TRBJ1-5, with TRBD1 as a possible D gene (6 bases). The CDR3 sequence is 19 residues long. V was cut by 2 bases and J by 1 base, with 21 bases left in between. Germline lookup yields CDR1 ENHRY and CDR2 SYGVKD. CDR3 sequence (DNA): TGTGCCATCAGTGAGCGGGGGCCGGGGTTCTCCGCCAGCAATCAGCCCCAGCATTTT. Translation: CAISERGPGFSASNQPQHF.

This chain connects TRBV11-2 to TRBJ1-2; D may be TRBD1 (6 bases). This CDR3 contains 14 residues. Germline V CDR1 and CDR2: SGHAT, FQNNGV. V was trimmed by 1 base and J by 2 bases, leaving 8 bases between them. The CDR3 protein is CASSLGQGNYGYTF. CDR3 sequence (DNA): TGTGCCAGCAGCTTAGGGCAGGGGAACTATGGCTACACCTTC.

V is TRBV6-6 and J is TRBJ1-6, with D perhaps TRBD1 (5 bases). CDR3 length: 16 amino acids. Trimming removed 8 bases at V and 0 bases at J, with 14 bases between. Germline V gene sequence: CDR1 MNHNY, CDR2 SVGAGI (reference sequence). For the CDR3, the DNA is TGTGCCAGCCAGGGATCGACAAGCTCCTATAATTCACCCCTCCACTTT. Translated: CASQGSTSSYNSPLHF.

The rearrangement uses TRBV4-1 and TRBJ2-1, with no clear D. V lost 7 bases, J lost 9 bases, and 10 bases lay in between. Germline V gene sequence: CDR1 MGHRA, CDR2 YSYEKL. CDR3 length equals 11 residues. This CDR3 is CASKALGEQFF. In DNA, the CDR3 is TGCGCCAGCAAGGCGTTAGGTGAGCAGTTCTTC.

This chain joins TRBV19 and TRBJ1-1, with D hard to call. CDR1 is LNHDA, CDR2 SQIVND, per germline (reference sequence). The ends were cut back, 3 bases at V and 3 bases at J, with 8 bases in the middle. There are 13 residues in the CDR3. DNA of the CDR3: TGTGCCAGTAGTATGTCTCTGGACACTGAAGCTTTCTTT. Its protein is CASSMSLDTEAFF. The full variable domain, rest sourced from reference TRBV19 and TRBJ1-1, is DGGITQSPKYLFRKEGQNVTLSCEQNLNHDAMYWYRQDPGQGLRLIYYSQIVNDFQKGDIAEGYSVSREKKESFPLTVTSAQKNPTAFYLCASSMSLDTEAFFGQGTRLTVV.

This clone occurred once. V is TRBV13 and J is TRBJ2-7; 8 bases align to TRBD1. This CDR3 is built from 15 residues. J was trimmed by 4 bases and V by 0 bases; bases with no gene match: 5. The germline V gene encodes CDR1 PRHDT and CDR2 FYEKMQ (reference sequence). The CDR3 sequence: CASSLGGQGSYEQYF. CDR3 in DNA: TGTGCCAGCAGCTTAGGCGGACAGGGTAGTTACGAGCAGTACTTC.